What follows is one TCR beta chain and its context. This sample is part of a study of CD8 T cells in Susac syndrome. Purification of the CD8+ and CD4+ T cells relied on negative isolation, and TEMRA cells underwent FACS enrichment. An input of roughly 0.5 to 1 ug of RNA was subjected to reverse transcription using random hexamers. TCRdb analysed the immunoSEQ multiplex PCR reads with MiXCR anew, one entry per CDR3 protein. The sample carries some 200,000 distinct CDR3 sequences, approximately 94% recorded once. CDR1 is SGDLS, CDR2 YYNGEE, per germline. V was pared by 3 bases and J by 2 bases, with 19 bases between. The CDR3 is made up of 17 amino acids.

The chain combines TRBV9 with TRBJ2-3, with D possibly called TRBD1 or TRBD2 (5 bases each). Sequencing was performed on CD4+ T cells from PBMCs. The receptor comes from a human donor with Susac syndrome. The CDR3 reads CASSGRDRETHTDTQYF. The CDR3 DNA is TGTGCCAGCAGCGGCCGGGACCGCGAGACACACACAGATACGCAGTATTTT.